The clone carrying this T cell receptor beta chain has a handful of counts. Antigen specificity is unknown. The CDR3 has 14 residues. The germline V gene has CDR1 DFQATT and CDR2 SNEGSKA (reference sequence). With 0 bases removed from V and 4 bases from J, the gap between germline ends came to 12 bases. The 5'RACE method, run with constant-segment primers, produced TCR alpha and TCR beta cDNA libraries (carrying sample barcodes and UMIs). TCRdb ran MiXCR on the 5' RACE reads and lists one entry per CDR3 protein. The data contain about 250,000 distinct CDR3 sequences, just over 15% of them seen just once; the ten biggest clones take up around 2.2%. The sample comes from a study of T-cell memory formation after mild COVID-19. Regarding the study as a whole: Still unconfirmed is whether the second-wave clones peaking on day 37 recognized SARS-CoV-2. Several responding clones turned up in pre-infection memory, indicating that cross-reactive memory may have taken part. Clones contracting day 15 to 85 were balanced CD4/CD8; later expanders leaned CD4+.

The receptor was isolated from an adult woman who had mild COVID-19 (a few samples of this study predate the infection). Cell type and time point are not known. Input material: PBMCs or a T cell subset sorted from them (not recorded which). The chain combines TRBV20-1 with TRBJ2-5; D uncertain. The CDR3 region is CSARDALWGETQYF. The CDR3 DNA sequence: TGCAGTGCTAGAGATGCCCTTTGGGGAGAGACCCAGTACTTC.